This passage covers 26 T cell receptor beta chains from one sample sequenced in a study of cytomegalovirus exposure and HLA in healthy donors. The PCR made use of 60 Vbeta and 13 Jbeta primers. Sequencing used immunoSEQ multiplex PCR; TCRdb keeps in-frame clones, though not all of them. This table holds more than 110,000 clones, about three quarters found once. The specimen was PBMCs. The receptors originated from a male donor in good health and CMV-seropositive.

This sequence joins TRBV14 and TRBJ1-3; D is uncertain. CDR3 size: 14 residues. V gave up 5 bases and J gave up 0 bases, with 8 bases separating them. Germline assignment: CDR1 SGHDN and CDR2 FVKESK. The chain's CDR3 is CASSSWSSGNTIYF. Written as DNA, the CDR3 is TGTGCCAGCAGCTCTTGGAGCTCTGGAAACACCATATATTTT.

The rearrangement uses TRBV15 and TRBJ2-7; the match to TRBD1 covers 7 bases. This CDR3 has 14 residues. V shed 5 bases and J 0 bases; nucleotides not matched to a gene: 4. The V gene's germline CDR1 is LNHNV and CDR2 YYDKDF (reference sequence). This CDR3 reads CATSRRDSSYEQYF. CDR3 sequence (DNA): TGTGCCACCAGCCGCCGGGACAGCTCCTACGAGCAGTACTTC.

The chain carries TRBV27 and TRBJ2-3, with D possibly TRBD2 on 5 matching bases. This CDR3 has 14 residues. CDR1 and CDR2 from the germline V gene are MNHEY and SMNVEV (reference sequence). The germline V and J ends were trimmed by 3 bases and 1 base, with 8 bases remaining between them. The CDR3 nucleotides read TGTGCCAGCAGTTTCGAGGGAGGCACAGATACGCAGTATTTT. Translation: CASSFEGGTDTQYF.

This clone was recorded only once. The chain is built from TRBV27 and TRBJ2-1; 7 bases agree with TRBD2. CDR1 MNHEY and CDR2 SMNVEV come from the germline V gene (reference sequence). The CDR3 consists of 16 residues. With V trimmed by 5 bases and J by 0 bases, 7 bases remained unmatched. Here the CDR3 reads CASSTFAGVSYNEQFF. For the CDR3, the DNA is TGTGCCAGCAGTACGTTTGCGGGGGTCTCCTACAATGAGCAGTTCTTC.

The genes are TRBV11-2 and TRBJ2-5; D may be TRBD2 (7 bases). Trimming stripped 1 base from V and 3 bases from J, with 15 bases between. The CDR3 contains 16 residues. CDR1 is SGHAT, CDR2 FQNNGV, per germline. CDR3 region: CASSLGGGGRKETQYF. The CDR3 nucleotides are TGTGCCAGCAGCTTAGGGGGCGGGGGCAGAAAAGAGACCCAGTACTTC.

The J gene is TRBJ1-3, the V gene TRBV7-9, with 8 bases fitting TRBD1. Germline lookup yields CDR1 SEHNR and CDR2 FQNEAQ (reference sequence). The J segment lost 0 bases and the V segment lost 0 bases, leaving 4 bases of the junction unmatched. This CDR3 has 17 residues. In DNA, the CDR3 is TGTGCCAGCAGCTTAGCCCTGACAGGGGACTCTGGAAACACCATATATTTT. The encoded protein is CASSLALTGDSGNTIYF.

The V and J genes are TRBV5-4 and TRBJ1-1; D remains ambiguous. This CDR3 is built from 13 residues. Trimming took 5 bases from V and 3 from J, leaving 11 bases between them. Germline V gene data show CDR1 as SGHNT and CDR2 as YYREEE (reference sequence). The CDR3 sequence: CASSIEEDTEAFF. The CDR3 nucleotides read TGTGCCAGCAGTATCGAGGAGGACACTGAAGCTTTCTTT.

This CDR3 is CASSKGQGLDEQYF. CDR3 in DNA: TGTGCCAGTAGTAAGGGACAGGGGCTTGACGAGCAGTACTTC. The genes are TRBV19 and TRBJ2-7, with TRBD1 matching over 10 bases. The germline CDR1 and CDR2 sequences are LNHDA and SQIVND (reference sequence). The V gene end was trimmed by 4 bases and the J gene end by 5 bases; junction bases not matched to a gene: 5. This CDR3 has 14 residues.

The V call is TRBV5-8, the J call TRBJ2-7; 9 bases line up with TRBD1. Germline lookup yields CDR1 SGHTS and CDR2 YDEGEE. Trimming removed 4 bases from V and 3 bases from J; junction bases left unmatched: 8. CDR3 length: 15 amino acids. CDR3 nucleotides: TGTGCCAGCAGCAACCGGGACAGGGTAAGCTACGAGCAGTACTTC. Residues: CASSNRDRVSYEQYF.

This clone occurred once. This CDR3 reads CANRRDRVNNYGYTF. In DNA form, the CDR3 reads TGTGCCAACCGCCGGGACAGGGTAAACAACTATGGCTACACCTTC. The V call is TRBV27, the J call TRBJ1-2; 9 bases fit TRBD1. With 10 bases clipped from V and 2 bases from J, the junction kept 11 bases outside the gene matches. This CDR3 comprises 15 residues. Germline V CDR1 and CDR2: MNHEY, SMNVEV (reference sequence).

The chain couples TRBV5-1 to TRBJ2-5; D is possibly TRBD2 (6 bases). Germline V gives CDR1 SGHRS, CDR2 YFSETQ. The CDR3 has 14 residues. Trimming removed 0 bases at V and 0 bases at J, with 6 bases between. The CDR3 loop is CASSLGTNQETQYF. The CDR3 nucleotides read TGCGCCAGCAGCTTGGGGACTAACCAAGAGACCCAGTACTTC.

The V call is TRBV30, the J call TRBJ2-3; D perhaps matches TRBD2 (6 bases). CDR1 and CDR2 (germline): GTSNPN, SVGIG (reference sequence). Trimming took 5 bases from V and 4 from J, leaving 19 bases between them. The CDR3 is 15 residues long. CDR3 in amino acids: CAWAASAPGADTQYF. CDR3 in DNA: TGTGCCTGGGCCGCTAGCGCTCCGGGGGCAGATACGCAGTATTTT.

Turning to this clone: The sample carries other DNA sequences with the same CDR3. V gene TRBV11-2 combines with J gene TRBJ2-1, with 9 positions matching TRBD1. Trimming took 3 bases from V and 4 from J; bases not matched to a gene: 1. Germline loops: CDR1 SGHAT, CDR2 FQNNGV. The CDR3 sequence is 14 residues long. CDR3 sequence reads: CASSLTGGYNEQFF. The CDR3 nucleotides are TGTGCCAGCAGCTTGACAGGGGGGTACAATGAGCAGTTCTTC.

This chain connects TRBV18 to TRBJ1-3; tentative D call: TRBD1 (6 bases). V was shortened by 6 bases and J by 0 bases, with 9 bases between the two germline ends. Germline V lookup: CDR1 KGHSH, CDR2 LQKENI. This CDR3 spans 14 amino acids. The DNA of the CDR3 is TGTGCCAGCTCGGCAGGGGTCTCTGGAAACACCATATATTTT. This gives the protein CASSAGVSGNTIYF.

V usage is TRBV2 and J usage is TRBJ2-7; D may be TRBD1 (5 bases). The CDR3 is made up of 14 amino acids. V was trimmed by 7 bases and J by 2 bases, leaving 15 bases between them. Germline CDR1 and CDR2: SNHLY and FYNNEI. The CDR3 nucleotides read TGTGCCAGCATGAGTTTGACAGAAACCTACGAGCAGTACTTC. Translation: CASMSLTETYEQYF.

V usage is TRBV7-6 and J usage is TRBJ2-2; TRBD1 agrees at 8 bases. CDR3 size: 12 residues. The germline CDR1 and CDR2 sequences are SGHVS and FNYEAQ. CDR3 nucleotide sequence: TGTGCTGGACAGGGGAACACCGGGGAGCTGTTTTTT. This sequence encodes CAGQGNTGELFF.

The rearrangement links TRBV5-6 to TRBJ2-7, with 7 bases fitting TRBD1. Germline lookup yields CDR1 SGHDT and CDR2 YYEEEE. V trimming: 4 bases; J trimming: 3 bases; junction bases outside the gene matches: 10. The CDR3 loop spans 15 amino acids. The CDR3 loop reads CASSIGQVPFYEQYF. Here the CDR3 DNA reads TGTGCCAGCAGCATTGGACAGGTCCCCTTCTACGAGCAGTACTTC.

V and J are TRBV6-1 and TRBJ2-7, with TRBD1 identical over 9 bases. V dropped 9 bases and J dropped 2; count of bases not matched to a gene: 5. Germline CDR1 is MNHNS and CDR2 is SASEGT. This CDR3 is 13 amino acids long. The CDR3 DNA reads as TGTGCCAGACGGACAGGGGCCCCCTACGAGCAGTACTTC. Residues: CARRTGAPYEQYF.

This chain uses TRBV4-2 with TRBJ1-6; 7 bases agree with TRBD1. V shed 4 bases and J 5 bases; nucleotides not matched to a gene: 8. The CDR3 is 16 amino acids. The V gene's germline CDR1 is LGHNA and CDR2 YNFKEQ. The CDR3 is CASSRTRDRNNSPLHF. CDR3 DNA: TGTGCCAGCAGCCGGACCCGGGACAGAAATAATTCACCCCTCCACTTT.

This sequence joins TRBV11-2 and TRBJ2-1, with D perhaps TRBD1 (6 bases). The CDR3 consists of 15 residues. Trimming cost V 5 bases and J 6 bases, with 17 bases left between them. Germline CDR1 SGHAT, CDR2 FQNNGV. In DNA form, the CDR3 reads TGTGCCAGCAGCCCCGGGCACAGGGAAGGCAATGAGCAGTTCTTC. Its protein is CASSPGHREGNEQFF.

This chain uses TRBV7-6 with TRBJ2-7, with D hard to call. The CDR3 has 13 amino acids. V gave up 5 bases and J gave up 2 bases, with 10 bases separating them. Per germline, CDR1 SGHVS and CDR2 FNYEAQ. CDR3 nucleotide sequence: TGTGCCAGCAGCCTAGACATAACCTACGAGCAGTACTTC. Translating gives CASSLDITYEQYF.

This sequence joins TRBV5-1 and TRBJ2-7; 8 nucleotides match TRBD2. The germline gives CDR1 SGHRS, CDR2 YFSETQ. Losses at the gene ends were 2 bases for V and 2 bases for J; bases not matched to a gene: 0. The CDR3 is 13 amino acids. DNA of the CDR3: TGCGCCAGCAGCTTCGGGAGGGCCTACGAGCAGTACTTC. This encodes CASSFGRAYEQYF.

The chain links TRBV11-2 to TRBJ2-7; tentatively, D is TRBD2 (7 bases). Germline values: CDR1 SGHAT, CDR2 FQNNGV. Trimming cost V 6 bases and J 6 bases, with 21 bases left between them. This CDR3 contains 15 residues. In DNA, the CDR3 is TGTGCCAGCAGGACCCCGGGGGGCCGTTTCAGCGAGCAGTACTTC. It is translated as CASRTPGGRFSEQYF.

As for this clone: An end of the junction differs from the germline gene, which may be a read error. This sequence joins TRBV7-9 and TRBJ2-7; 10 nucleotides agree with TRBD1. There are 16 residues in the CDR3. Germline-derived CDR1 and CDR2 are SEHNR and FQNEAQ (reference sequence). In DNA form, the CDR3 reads TGTTCCAGCAGCCCGGTCGACAGGGGGCGATTCTACGAGCAGTACTTC. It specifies CSSSPVDRGRFYEQYF.

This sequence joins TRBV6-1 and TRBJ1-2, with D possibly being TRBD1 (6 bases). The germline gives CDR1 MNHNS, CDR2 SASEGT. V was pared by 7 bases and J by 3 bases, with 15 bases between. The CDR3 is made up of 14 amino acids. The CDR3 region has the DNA TGTGCCAGCACGGGCAGGGGATTCGACTATGGCTACACCTTC. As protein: CASTGRGFDYGYTF.

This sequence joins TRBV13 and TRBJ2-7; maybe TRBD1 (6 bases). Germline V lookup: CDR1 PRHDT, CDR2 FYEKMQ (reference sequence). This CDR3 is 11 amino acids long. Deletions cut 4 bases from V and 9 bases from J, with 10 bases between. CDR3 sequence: CASSYTGTQYF. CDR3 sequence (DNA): TGTGCCAGCAGCTATACAGGGACGCAGTACTTC.